These T cell receptor beta chains were read from a single sample in a study of Ad26.COV2.S vaccination and SARS-CoV-2 variants. TCRdb's table, derived via immunoSEQ multiplex PCR, lists solely in-frame clones and lacks some. The table has roughly 350,000 clones, approximately 86% seen once. Sequenced here: peripheral blood, sampled in a trial of Ad26.COV2.S vaccine versus placebo. These receptors all stem from a person aged 18-65 years who received the Ad26.COV2.S COVID-19 vaccine or a placebo. The CDR3 runs from the conserved cysteine through the conserved F or W. The D gene is left open where the match is weak. Clone size is stated in some rows and not others, as once, few, many or a class when expanded.

d_gene | j_gene | v_gene | abundance | CDR3aa | CDR3nt
- | TRBJ2-2 | TRBV12-5 | - | CASGLGGTANTGELFF | TGTGCTAGTGGTTTGGGGGGGACGGCGAACACCGGGGAGCTGTTTTTT
- | TRBJ1-5 | TRBV6-6 | - | CASSLSELGNQPQHF | TGTGCCAGCAGCCTTAGTGAATTGGGCAATCAGCCCCAGCATTTT
TRBD1 | TRBJ1-2 | TRBV5-4 | - | CASSLETGDGYTF | TGTGCCAGCAGCTTGGAGACAGGGGATGGCTACACCTTC
- | TRBJ1-1 | TRBV7-3 | - | CASSLLGNTEAFF | TGTGCCAGCAGCTTACTTGGGAACACTGAAGCTTTCTTT
TRBD2 | TRBJ2-5 | TRBV5-1 | - | CASSNVAGKQETQYF | TGCGCCAGCAGCAACGTAGCGGGGAAGCAAGAGACCCAGTACTTC
TRBD1 | TRBJ1-4 | TRBV9 | few | CASSVGRGVGTNEKLFF | TGTGCCAGCAGCGTAGGCAGGGGGGTCGGAACTAATGAAAAACTGTTTTTT
- | TRBJ2-3 | TRBV7-6 | - | CASSLYSGLGTDTQYF | TGTGCCAGCAGCTTATACTCGGGGCTAGGCACAGATACGCAGTATTTT
- | TRBJ2-3 | TRBV5-4 | - | CASMIGSRADTQYF | TGTGCCAGCATGATCGGCTCTAGGGCAGATACGCAGTATTTT
- | TRBJ2-1 | TRBV19 | - | CASSIGDGSYNEQFF | TGTGCCAGTAGTATAGGTGACGGATCCTACAATGAGCAGTTCTTC
- | TRBJ1-2 | TRBV18 | - | CASSQEGTVRGYTF | TGTGCCAGCTCTCAAGAAGGGACGGTTCGGGGCTACACCTTC
- | TRBJ2-7 | TRBV28 | - | CASSSSREYF | TGTGCCAGCAGTTCCTCCCGGGAGTACTTC
- | TRBJ1-6 | TRBV7-8 | - | CASSRGTQGHSPLHF | TGTGCCAGCAGCCGAGGAACGCAGGGTCACTCACCCCTCCACTTT
TRBD2 | TRBJ2-1 | TRBV7-2 | - | CASSLGTSGLSEQFF | TGTGCCAGCAGCCTCGGGACTAGCGGACTTAGTGAGCAGTTCTTC
- | TRBJ2-3 | TRBV12-3/TRBV12-4 | - | CASATAGTQYF | TGTGCCAGCGCGACGGCGGGTACGCAGTATTTT
TRBD1 | TRBJ2-7 | TRBV10-3 | - | CAISAGQGVSYEQYF | TGTGCCATCAGTGCGGGACAGGGGGTCTCCTACGAGCAGTACTTC
TRBD1 | TRBJ2-7 | TRBV24-1 | - | CATSSGTGLPEQYF | TGTGCCACCAGCTCCGGGACAGGGCTCCCCGAGCAGTACTTC
- | TRBJ2-7 | TRBV10-3 | - | CAISSLSAAREQYF | TGTGCCATCAGTTCCCTCTCCGCTGCACGTGAGCAGTACTTC
- | TRBJ2-7 | TRBV11-2 | - | CASSLRYEQYF | TGTGCCAGCAGCTTGCGATACGAGCAGTACTTC
- | TRBJ2-7 | TRBV4-3 | - | CASSQDGTSPYEQYF | TGCGCCAGCAGCCAGGATGGGACTTCGCCCTACGAGCAGTACTTC
- | TRBJ1-5 | TRBV5-4 | few | CASSSGGRGDQPQHF | TGTGCCAGCAGCTCCGGAGGGAGGGGGGATCAGCCCCAGCATTTT
TRBD2 | TRBJ2-3 | TRBV11-1 | - | CASSSLALAGTDTQYF | TGTGCCAGCAGCTCCCTCGCGCTAGCGGGCACAGATACGCAGTATTTT
- | TRBJ1-4 | TRBV27 | - | CASSPRWNEKLFF | TGTGCCAGCAGTCCTAGGTGGAATGAAAAACTGTTTTTT
TRBD1 | TRBJ2-7 | TRBV2 | - | CASRSDRGAHEQYF | TGTGCCAGCAGGTCTGACAGGGGGGCCCACGAGCAGTACTTC
- | TRBJ2-2 | TRBV4-3 | - | CASSQDWKGTGELFF | TGCGCCAGCAGCCAAGATTGGAAGGGCACCGGGGAGCTGTTTTTT
TRBD2 | TRBJ2-2 | TRBV18 | - | CASSPQREGANTGELFF | TGTGCCAGCTCACCACAGCGGGAGGGCGCGAACACCGGGGAGCTGTTTTTT
- | TRBJ1-5 | TRBV27 | - | CASRGLNQPQHF | TGTGCCAGCAGGGGTCTCAATCAGCCCCAGCATTTT